This TCR beta chain came from a study of CD8 T cells in ankylosing spondylitis. General study findings and limits: Peripheral blood held disease-linked clones only at relatively low frequency, and these were CD8+. Some of these motif variants have turned up before, in reports on reactive arthritis synovial fluid and blood. It was reported that disease-linked clones were significantly enriched in matched ankylosing spondylitis synovial fluid.

The CDR3 runs to 13 residues. The ends were cut back, 3 bases at V and 6 bases at J, with 10 bases in the middle. This clonotype has only a few counts. Its target is not known. Scientists made TCR beta libraries using quantitative 5'-RACE with molecular barcodes. TCRdb processed the 5' RACE reads anew with MiXCR; each CDR3 protein has one entry. The profile shows just over 350,000 distinct CDR3 sequences, roughly 20% of them singletons. The receptor was isolated from a male donor with ankylosing spondylitis or in good health (not recorded which). The specimen sequenced was blood, either unsorted or a sorted T cell fraction (not recorded which). The chain employs TRBV12-3 or TRBV12-4 and TRBJ2-3; D unclear. The CDR3 region has the DNA TGTGCCAGCAGTTTCGGTTCGTGGGATACGCAGTATTTT. It encodes CASSFGSWDTQYF.